This TCR beta chain was observed in a study of blood T cell repertoires in COVID-19. Trimming took 4 bases from V and 6 from J; bases not matched to a gene: 11. The CDR3 totals 15 residues. Germline V gives CDR1 SGHNT, CDR2 YYREEE (reference sequence). The method was immunoSEQ multiplex PCR; TCRdb's version includes in-frame clones alone and lacks a portion of them. The sample lists about 360,000 clones; 86% were seen once. Sequences were obtained from peripheral blood. The TCR sequence derives from a woman between 55 and 75 years old with COVID-19, enrolled during active disease. This chain joins TRBV5-4 and TRBJ1-2; 8 bases match TRBD1. The CDR3 DNA reads as TGTGCCAGCAGCCCGCTTGGGCAGGGGGCGGATGGCTACACCTTC. Amino acid sequence: CASSPLGQGADGYTF.